One sample yielded the 32 T cell receptor beta chains listed below, sequenced in a study of vaccination and CD4 T cells after COVID-19. Treatment specified: approximately nine-day PBMC culture with coronavirus spike peptide pools or control peptides (ViraFEST assay). One should note that the unexposed donor's CD4+ T cells were collected before the COVID-19 pandemic (2011-2018). Sequence data for DNA of cultured CD4+ T cells were generated by the Oncomine TCR Beta short-read assay. TCRdb reprocessed the PCR reads via MiXCR and lists one record per CDR3 protein. The data contain roughly 9,200 distinct CDR3 sequences, 40% to 55% of them seen just once; the ten biggest clones take up approximately 30%. These receptors lack a known antigen. The specimen sequenced was CD4+ T cells from blood, cultured in vitro. These receptors all come from a human donor in good health.

This clonotype was detected a few times. The rearrangement links TRBV6-2 or TRBV6-3 to TRBJ1-3; D call uncertain. Trimming stripped 2 bases from V and 0 bases from J, with 11 bases between. CDR1 is MNHEY, CDR2 SVGEGT, per germline. This CDR3 region has 16 residues. CDR3 sequence reads: CASSYKGPLSGNTIYF. The CDR3 nucleotides are TGTGCCAGCAGTTACAAAGGGCCACTCTCTGGAAACACCATATATTTT.

The chain links TRBV20-1 to TRBJ2-7; the match to TRBD2 covers 10 bases. Looked up from germline, CDR1 is DFQATT and CDR2 is SNEGSKA (reference sequence). Unmatched junction bases numbered 8, after V lost 3 bases and J lost 3 bases. The CDR3 sequence is 15 residues long. The CDR3 DNA reads TGCAGTGCTAGTGTTCCTAGCGGGAGAGACTACGAGCAGTACTTC. This sequence encodes CSASVPSGRDYEQYF.

This sequence joins TRBV7-2 and TRBJ2-5; 7 nucleotides match TRBD2. The CDR3 is 16 residues long. With V trimmed by 1 base and J by 1 base, 6 bases remained unmatched. CDR1 SGHTA and CDR2 FQGNSA come from the germline V gene. The CDR3 DNA sequence: TGTGCCAGCAGCTTAGTGGGTGCGGGAGCCCAAGAGACCCAGTACTTC. Translated, it gives CASSLVGAGAQETQYF.

This clonotype was recorded once. V gene TRBV5-8 combines with J gene TRBJ1-2; TRBD1 matches 8 bases. The V gene end was trimmed by 9 bases and the J gene end by 4 bases; junction bases not matched to a gene: 5. The CDR3 spans 12 residues. The germline V gene has CDR1 SGHTS and CDR2 YDEGEE. CDR3 residues: CAMTGAAYGYTF. Written as DNA, the CDR3 is TGTGCCATGACAGGGGCGGCCTATGGCTACACCTTC.

This chain links TRBV6-1 with TRBJ1-2; D might be TRBD1 (6 bases). The CDR3 extends over 13 amino acids. Per the germline V gene, CDR1 is MNHNS and CDR2 is SASEGT. With 6 bases removed from V and 7 bases from J, the gap between germline ends came to 15 bases. The CDR3 is CASSLNRELGYTF. Written as DNA, the CDR3 is TGTGCCAGCAGCCTTAACAGGGAACTTGGCTACACCTTC.

The table lists this clonotype with a few counts. The chain employs TRBV27 and TRBJ2-2; D possibly uses TRBD1 or TRBD2 (5 bases each). V shed 5 bases and J shed 4 bases, with 14 bases lying between them. Germline V gene sequence: CDR1 MNHEY, CDR2 SMNVEV (reference sequence). The CDR3 length is 15 residues. Here the CDR3 DNA reads TGTGCCAGCAGTACGGGGCTACCAATCACCGGGGAGCTGTTTTTT. It encodes CASSTGLPITGELFF.

The rearrangement links TRBV19 to TRBJ1-6; D unresolved. The CDR3 is made up of 15 amino acids. V lost 9 bases and J lost 3, with 15 bases in between. Per germline, CDR1 LNHDA and CDR2 SQIVND (reference sequence). CDR3 DNA sequence: TGTGCCAGCCATCTCGGGAAGGGCTATAATTCACCCCTCCACTTT. It yields the protein CASHLGKGYNSPLHF.

J is TRBJ2-3 and V is TRBV3-1; 13 bases line up with TRBD2. CDR3 size: 17 residues. Germline loops: CDR1 LGHDT, CDR2 YNNKEL (reference sequence). V lost 1 base to trimming and J lost 2 bases; unmatched junction nucleotides: 3. The CDR3 region has the DNA TGTGCCAGCAGCCAAGGACTAGCGGGAGGCATCACAGATACGCAGTATTTT. Translated: CASSQGLAGGITDTQYF.

Here the CDR3 reads CASRGVKTQYF. The CDR3 DNA is TGTGCCAGCAGGGGAGTGAAGACCCAGTACTTC. The chain links TRBV12-3 or TRBV12-4 to TRBJ2-5; D perhaps matches TRBD2 (5 bases). This CDR3 comprises 11 residues. V was shortened by 6 bases and J by 6 bases, with 8 bases between the two germline ends.

This rearrangement joins TRBV18 to TRBJ1-1; D is uncertain. Germline V gene lookup returns CDR1 KGHSH and CDR2 LQKENI. Trimming left V 0 bases short and J 4 bases short, with 12 bases between. This CDR3 has 15 residues. The CDR3 DNA sequence: TGTGCCAGCTCACCACCTGTCGGATGGGGCACTGAAGCTTTCTTT. Translating it yields CASSPPVGWGTEAFF.

The chain links TRBV27 to TRBJ2-7; TRBD1 matches at 7 bases. J lost 6 bases, V lost 4 bases, and 12 bases had no gene match. Germline V gene lookup returns CDR1 MNHEY and CDR2 SMNVEV (reference sequence). This CDR3 is built from 15 residues. CDR3: CASSSLVAGGSEQYF. CDR3 in DNA: TGTGCCAGCAGTTCCCTTGTGGCAGGGGGTAGCGAGCAGTACTTC.

This chain links TRBV11-1 with TRBJ2-5; 11 bases agree with TRBD1. The CDR3 is made up of 14 amino acids. V was pared by 5 bases and J by 2 bases, with 1 base of the junction left unmatched. Germline assignment: CDR1 SGHAT and CDR2 FQDESV (reference sequence). The chain's CDR3 is CASSRDRGQETQYF. CDR3 coding DNA: TGTGCCAGCAGCAGGGACAGGGGGCAAGAGACCCAGTACTTC. The variable domain in full, with the rest retrieved from reference TRBV11-1 and TRBJ2-5, is EAEVAQSPRYKITEKSQAVAFWCDPISGHATLYWYRQILGQGPELLVQFQDESVVDDSQLPKDRFSAERLKGVDSTLKIQPAELGDSAMYLCASSRDRGQETQYFGPGTRLLVL.

This clonotype appeared a few times. J is TRBJ2-3 and V is TRBV6-1; 9 bases fit TRBD2. Germline V gene data show CDR1 as MNHNS and CDR2 as SASEGT. The ends lost 5 bases at V and 8 bases at J; junction bases unmatched: 2. There are 12 residues in the CDR3. The CDR3 here is CASSPTSGTQYF. For the CDR3, the DNA is TGTGCCAGCAGTCCGACTAGCGGTACGCAGTATTTT.

This clonotype was found a few times. The chain recombines TRBV5-1 with TRBJ1-1; D might be TRBD1 (5 bases). Germline loops: CDR1 SGHRS, CDR2 YFSETQ. The CDR3 extends over 14 amino acids. Trimming removed 2 bases from V and 4 bases from J, with 12 bases in between. The CDR3 DNA follows: TGCGCCAGCAGCTTAGAGGGGATGGGCACTGAAGCTTTCTTT. This gives the protein CASSLEGMGTEAFF.

V and J are TRBV4-1 and TRBJ2-7; perhaps TRBD1 as D (5 bases). Germline CDR1 MGHRA, CDR2 YSYEKL. CDR3 length: 14 amino acids. Trimming cost V 0 bases and J 3 bases, with 9 bases left between them. The CDR3 spells CASSQDREDYEQYF. Here the CDR3 DNA reads TGCGCCAGCAGCCAAGACAGGGAAGACTACGAGCAGTACTTC.

The chain uses TRBV30 and TRBJ1-2; D not certain. Trimming left V 2 bases short and J 4 bases short, with 11 bases between. The CDR3 is made up of 13 amino acids. CDR1 and CDR2 from the germline V gene are GTSNPN and SVGIG (reference sequence). The CDR3 region has the DNA TGTGCCTGGAGTAGTCTCCGGATCTATGGCTACACCTTC. Protein sequence: CAWSSLRIYGYTF.

This clonotype appeared a single time. The chain combines TRBV19 with TRBJ2-6; D could derive from TRBD1 or TRBD2 (6 bases each). Germline V gene data show CDR1 as LNHDA and CDR2 as SQIVND (reference sequence). This CDR3 contains 17 residues. The ends were cut back, 3 bases at V and 4 bases at J, with 16 bases in the middle. The CDR3 DNA sequence: TGTGCCAGTAGTATGTCAGGGGCGGGGTTGGGGGCCAACGTCCTGACTTTC. Amino acids: CASSMSGAGLGANVLTF.

The chain couples TRBV20-1 to TRBJ2-5; D is perhaps TRBD1 (6 bases). Germline V gives CDR1 DFQATT, CDR2 SNEGSKA (reference sequence). The V end was cut by 7 bases, the J end by 5 bases, with 14 bases between. The CDR3 is made up of 12 amino acids. The CDR3 DNA sequence: TGCAGTGAGAAGGGGGTTGGCGAGACCCAGTACTTC. Residues: CSEKGVGETQYF.

V usage is TRBV10-3 and J usage is TRBJ1-1; D gene uncertain. V was trimmed by 3 bases and J by 1 base, leaving 6 bases between them. CDR3 size: 13 residues. CDR1 and CDR2 from the germline V gene are ENHRY and SYGVKD. CDR3 in amino acids: CAISDLGNTEAFF. For the CDR3, the DNA is TGTGCCATCAGTGATTTGGGGAACACTGAAGCTTTCTTT.

The V gene is TRBV20-1, the J gene TRBJ1-1, with 7 bases lining up with TRBD1. With V trimmed by 3 bases and J by 1 base, 2 bases remained unmatched. The CDR3 has 13 residues. The germline V gene encodes CDR1 DFQATT and CDR2 SNEGSKA (reference sequence). The CDR3 DNA sequence: TGCAGTGCTAGGGGACAGTCGAACACTGAAGCTTTCTTT. Translated: CSARGQSNTEAFF.

This clonotype turned up a few times. The chain joins TRBV2 to TRBJ1-5; 7 bases are shared with TRBD1. The trim removed 7 bases at V and 5 bases at J, leaving 11 bases unmatched. The CDR3 runs to 15 residues. Germline V gene lookup returns CDR1 SNHLY and CDR2 FYNNEI. The DNA of the CDR3 is TGTGCCAGCAACGCCAAACAGGGGAACTATCAGCCCCAGCATTTT. It codes for CASNAKQGNYQPQHF.

The chain links TRBV19 to TRBJ1-2, with TRBD1 matching over 9 bases. The CDR3 is 14 amino acids. V was pared by 7 bases and J by 2 bases, with 5 bases of the junction left unmatched. CDR1 LNHDA and CDR2 SQIVND come from the germline V gene (reference sequence). CDR3 residues: CASTPGQGNYGYTF. The CDR3 region has the DNA TGTGCCAGTACCCCCGGACAGGGGAACTATGGCTACACCTTC.

The chain links TRBV24-1 to TRBJ1-5, with D unresolved. Germline assignment: CDR1 KGHDR and CDR2 SFDVKD. Trimming cost V 10 bases and J 3 bases, with 15 bases left between them. The CDR3 sequence is 14 residues long. The chain's CDR3 is CATSMAAANQPQHF. Written as DNA, the CDR3 is TGTGCCACTTCGATGGCTGCAGCCAATCAGCCCCAGCATTTT.

The CDR3 DNA follows: TGTGCCAGCACCTCGGGCGGCCCAGATACGCAGTATTTT. Residues: CASTSGGPDTQYF. J is TRBJ2-3 and V is TRBV5-6, with no clear D. The CDR3 totals 13 residues. V lost 6 bases, J lost 4 bases, and 12 bases lay in between. Germline CDR1 and CDR2: SGHDT and YYEEEE. The variable domain in full, with the rest retrieved from reference TRBV5-6 and TRBJ2-3, is DAGVTQSPTHLIKTRGQQVTLRCSPKSGHDTVSWYQQALGQGPQFIFQYYEEEERQRGNFPDRFSGHQFPNYSSELNVNALLLGDSALYLCASTSGGPDTQYFGPGTRLTVL.

The gene calls are TRBV29-1 and TRBJ1-1, with 8 bases identical to TRBD1. Germline CDR1 and CDR2: SQVTM and ANQGSEA. The J segment lost 5 bases and the V segment lost 4 bases, leaving 12 bases of the junction unmatched. CDR3 length equals 15 residues. CDR3 in DNA: TGCAGCGTTGGAGGACAGGGTAGGTCGGCAACTGAAGCTTTCTTT. This sequence encodes CSVGGQGRSATEAFF.

This chain joins TRBV2 and TRBJ2-5; 7 bases agree with TRBD1. The CDR3 runs 16 residues. With V trimmed by 3 bases and J by 1 base, 8 bases remained unmatched. The V gene's germline CDR1 is SNHLY and CDR2 FYNNEI. The CDR3 region has the DNA TGTGCCAGCAGTGAGGGGACAGTTCGGAGCCAAGAGACCCAGTACTTC. Translated: CASSEGTVRSQETQYF. Supplemented by reference TRBV2 and TRBJ2-5, the full variable domain reads EPEVTQTPSHQVTQMGQEVILRCVPISNHLYFYWYRQILGQKVEFLVSFYNNEISEKSEIFDDQFSVERPDGSNFTLKIRSTKLEDSAMYFCASSEGTVRSQETQYFGPGTRLLVL.

The table lists this clonotype with a few counts. The chain carries TRBV19 and TRBJ1-2, with D hard to call. This CDR3 comprises 13 residues. The germline V gene encodes CDR1 LNHDA and CDR2 SQIVND (reference sequence). V was pared by 8 bases and J by 4 bases, with 14 bases between. The CDR3 nucleotides read TGTGCCAGTGGGGAACATCGGGGCTATGGCTACACCTTC. It translates to CASGEHRGYGYTF.

V is TRBV27 and J is TRBJ2-7; TRBD2 matches at 11 bases. CDR1 and CDR2 from the germline V gene are MNHEY and SMNVEV (reference sequence). This CDR3 spans 17 amino acids. V shed 4 bases and J 4 bases; nucleotides not matched to a gene: 12. Here the CDR3 DNA reads TGTGCCAGCAGTTCCTTTCGACTAGCGGGATCCCCATACGAGCAGTACTTC. This gives the protein CASSSFRLAGSPYEQYF.

The chain employs TRBV27 and TRBJ1-1, with D perhaps matching TRBD1 (5 bases). V shed 7 bases and J shed 3 bases, with 18 bases lying between them. CDR3 length: 15 residues. Germline-derived CDR1 and CDR2 are MNHEY and SMNVEV (reference sequence). CDR3 DNA sequence: TGTGCCAGCATCTCGGGACGGGGGAGGGACACTGAAGCTTTCTTT. It translates to CASISGRGRDTEAFF.

This clonotype was observed a handful of times. The chain carries TRBV7-2 and TRBJ1-1, with D tentatively TRBD1 (6 bases). The germline CDR1 and CDR2 sequences are SGHTA and FQGNSA. Trimming cost V 1 base and J 1 base, with 7 bases left between them. The CDR3 has 14 amino acids. CDR3 sequence: CASSLGRGNTEAFF. The CDR3 DNA is TGTGCCAGCAGCTTAGGCAGGGGGAACACTGAAGCTTTCTTT.

V gene TRBV12-3 or TRBV12-4 combines with J gene TRBJ1-5; D ambiguous. CDR3 length equals 13 residues. V lost 9 bases and J 4 bases, leaving 13 bases between the germline ends. The CDR3: CASRAQGNQPQHF. The CDR3 region has the DNA TGTGCCAGTAGGGCCCAAGGAAATCAGCCCCAGCATTTT.

The chain couples TRBV27 to TRBJ2-7; tentatively, D is TRBD1 (6 bases). The CDR3 length is 14 residues. Germline V gives CDR1 MNHEY, CDR2 SMNVEV (reference sequence). The ends were cut back, 4 bases at V and 4 bases at J, with 14 bases in the middle. CDR3 amino acids: CASSSEQGLYEQYF. CDR3 in DNA: TGTGCCAGCAGTTCAGAACAGGGTTTGTACGAGCAGTACTTC.